This T cell receptor beta chain was observed in a study of PD-L1 blockade in urothelial cancer. Study outcomes and limitations: Where pretreatment blood TCR clonality fell below the median, better survival was predicted.

CDR3 length: 15 amino acids. Trimming left V 0 bases short and J 0 bases short, with 3 bases between. The germline V gene encodes CDR1 MRHNA and CDR2 SNTAGT. Every PCR was spiked with synthetic TCR analog templates. The assay was immunoSEQ multiplex PCR, and TCRdb's table has in-frame clones only and misses some. The data contain roughly 43,000 clones, 81% of them seen just once; the ten biggest clones take up 2.5% to 3%. Concerning this clone: Its antigen remains unidentified.

The clonotype originates from a man aged 65 to 85 with urothelial cancer. The sample in question was PBMCs, obtained around atezolizumab (anti-PD-L1) treatment. This chain uses TRBV6-4 with TRBJ2-6; the D is unclear. As DNA, the CDR3 is TGTGCCAGCAGTGACTCGAGCTCTGGGGCCAACGTCCTGACTTTC. It codes for CASSDSSSGANVLTF.